This T cell receptor (beta chain) was captured by sequencing in a study of blood T cell repertoires in COVID-19. TCRdb's table, derived via immunoSEQ multiplex PCR, lists solely in-frame clones and lacks some. This sample yields about 45,000 clones, of which roughly 84% are seen a single time; about 33% belongs to the top ten. Specimen: peripheral blood. This TCR derives from a woman of 80 years or more with acute or convalescent COVID-19.

CDR3 bases: TGTGCCAGCAGACCGGGGACTTTCAACGAGCAGTACTTC. This encodes CASRPGTFNEQYF. The chain has TRBV12-3 or TRBV12-4 and TRBJ2-7; D possibly corresponds to TRBD2 (6 bases). This CDR3 is built from 13 residues. V lost 6 bases and J lost 5, with 14 bases in between.